This is a list of T cell receptor beta chains from one sample in a study of shared clonotypes between healthy human individuals. Repertoires were generated with immunoSEQ multiplex PCR, while TCRdb's copy carries only in-frame clones and drops some. The data show some 1 million clones, with around 76% seen just once and approximately 1.3% held by the top ten. Sequencing was carried out using memory CD4+ T cells sorted from blood. Every receptor here comes from a man aged 18 to 30 in good health. Each CDR3 is given with its conserved first and last residue. The order of the fields is V gene, J gene, CDR3 length, D gene, clone size, CDR3 DNA, CDR3 protein. The D gene is left open where the match is weak. Some rows mark clone size as missing; the rest say once, few, many or name a class of expanded clone.

V: TRBV29-1; J: TRBJ2-7; length: 15; D: -; size: -; DNA: TGCAGCGTTCGCGTTGGGGGACAAGGGGTCTACGAGCAGTACTTC; CDR3: CSVRVGGQGVYEQYF
V: TRBV7-9; J: TRBJ1-4; length: 14; D: -; size: -; DNA: TGTGCCAGCAGCTTGCCCGGTCTAAATGAAAAACTGTTTTTT; CDR3: CASSLPGLNEKLFF
V: TRBV5-4; J: TRBJ1-3; length: 13; D: -; size: -; DNA: TGTGCCAGCAGCTTACGGGGGGGAAACACCATATATTTT; CDR3: CASSLRGGNTIYF
V: TRBV10-3; J: TRBJ2-4; length: 16; D: TRBD2; size: -; DNA: TGTGCCATCAGTGGGGGACTAGCGGGAGCCAAAAACATTCAGTACTTC; CDR3: CAISGGLAGAKNIQYF
V: TRBV11-2; J: TRBJ1-6; length: 17; D: TRBD1; size: -; DNA: TGTGCCAGCAGCTCGAACCGGGACAGTCTCTATAATTCACCCCTCCACTTT; CDR3: CASSSNRDSLYNSPLHF
V: TRBV5-1; J: TRBJ1-1; length: 16; D: -; size: -; DNA: TGCGCCAGCAGCTTGCTGACAGCCACTATGAACACTGAAGCTTTCTTT; CDR3: CASSLLTATMNTEAFF
V: TRBV4-1; J: TRBJ2-3; length: 13; D: TRBD1; size: -; DNA: TGCGCCAGCAGGACAGGGCCCACAGATACGCAGTATTTT; CDR3: CASRTGPTDTQYF
V: TRBV7-8; J: TRBJ1-2; length: 13; D: TRBD1; size: -; DNA: TGTGCCAGCAGCTCCCAGGGGGCTCGTGGCTACACCTTC; CDR3: CASSSQGARGYTF
V: TRBV7-9; J: TRBJ1-5; length: 13; D: TRBD1; size: few; DNA: TGTGCCAGTACGGACAGGGTGGATCAGCCCCAGCATTTT; CDR3: CASTDRVDQPQHF
V: TRBV5-1; J: TRBJ1-1; length: 11; D: -; size: -; DNA: TGCGCCAGCAGCTTGGGCCATGAAGCTTTCTTT; CDR3: CASSLGHEAFF
V: TRBV6-5; J: TRBJ2-1; length: 14; D: -; size: -; DNA: TGTGCCAGCAAGGGGGATTCTTTGGGCGGTGAGCAGTTCTTC; CDR3: CASKGDSLGGEQFF